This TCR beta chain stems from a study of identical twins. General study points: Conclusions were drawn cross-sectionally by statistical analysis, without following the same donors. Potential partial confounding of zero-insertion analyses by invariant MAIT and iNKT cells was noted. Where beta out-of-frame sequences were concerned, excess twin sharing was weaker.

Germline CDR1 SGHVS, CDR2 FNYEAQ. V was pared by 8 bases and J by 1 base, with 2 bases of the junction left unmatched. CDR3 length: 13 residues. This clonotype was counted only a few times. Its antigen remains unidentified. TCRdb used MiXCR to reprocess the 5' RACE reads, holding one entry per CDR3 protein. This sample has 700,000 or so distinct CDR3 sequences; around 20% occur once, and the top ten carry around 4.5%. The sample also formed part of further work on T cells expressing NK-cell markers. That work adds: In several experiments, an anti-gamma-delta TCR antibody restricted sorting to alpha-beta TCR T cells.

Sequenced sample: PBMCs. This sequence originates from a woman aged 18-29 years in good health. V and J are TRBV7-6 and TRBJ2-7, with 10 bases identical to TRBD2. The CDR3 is CASGGLASYEQYF. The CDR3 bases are TGTGCCAGCGGGGGACTAGCGTCCTACGAGCAGTACTTC.